Shown below are 8 T cell receptor beta chains from a single sample sequenced in a study of blood T cells in healthy people across ages. A J-beta primer mix and a sample-barcoded 5' primer were used in a second PCR of about 7 to 12 cycles. TCRdb re-derived calls from the 5' RACE reads in MiXCR, one entry per CDR3 protein. The table lists 1.4 million to 1.5 million distinct CDR3 sequences, 42% of them singletons. The sample comprised blood. These receptors were obtained from a woman aged 18-29 years in good health.

V and J are TRBV2 and TRBJ2-1, with 7 nucleotides matching TRBD2. Unmatched junction bases numbered 10, after V lost 8 bases and J lost 3 bases. The CDR3 is 15 amino acids. Germline CDR1 SNHLY, CDR2 FYNNEI. The DNA of the CDR3 is TGTGCCAGCTGGGGCTTCGCGGGGGACTACAATGAGCAGTTCTTC. Protein sequence: CASWGFAGDYNEQFF.

This clonotype was counted a few times. V usage is TRBV20-1 and J usage is TRBJ2-7; D is possibly TRBD1 or TRBD2 (5 bases each). The CDR3 runs to 14 residues. The germline V gene encodes CDR1 DFQATT and CDR2 SNEGSKA (reference sequence). Trimming left V 4 bases short and J 2 bases short, with 15 bases between. The CDR3 DNA sequence: TGCAGTGCTAATACCGGGACGGGGACCTACGAGCAGTACTTC. Amino acids: CSANTGTGTYEQYF.

The V and J genes are TRBV12-3 or TRBV12-4 and TRBJ2-7, with 9 bases lining up with TRBD1. Trimming at V came to 6 bases and at J to 1 base, leaving 10 bases not matched to a gene. This CDR3 has 16 residues. The DNA for the CDR3 is TGTGCCAGCAGCCCAGGAAGGGACAGGGTTTCCTACGAGCAGTACTTC. This sequence encodes CASSPGRDRVSYEQYF.

There are many counts of this clonotype. This chain joins TRBV5-5 and TRBJ1-1; D gene ambiguous. V lost 4 bases, J lost 0 bases, and 7 bases lay in between. The CDR3 contains 13 residues. Germline-derived CDR1 and CDR2 are SGHKS and YYEKEE (reference sequence). CDR3 amino acids: CASSLALNTEAFF. DNA of the CDR3: TGTGCCAGCAGCCTGGCATTGAACACTGAAGCTTTCTTT.

The chain carries TRBV2 and TRBJ2-7; possibly TRBD2 for D (6 bases). The CDR3 covers 14 residues. In germline, CDR1 is SNHLY, CDR2 FYNNEI. Trimming took 9 bases from V and 0 from J, leaving 15 bases between them. The CDR3 here is CASISGLSSYEQYF. CDR3 DNA sequence: TGTGCCAGTATAAGCGGGCTTAGCTCCTACGAGCAGTACTTC. Full variable domain (missing parts from reference TRBV2 and TRBJ2-7): EPEVTQTPSHQVTQMGQEVILRCVPISNHLYFYWYRQILGQKVEFLVSFYNNEISEKSEIFDDQFSVERPDGSNFTLKIRSTKLEDSAMYFCASISGLSSYEQYFGPGTRLTVT.

In its sample, this clonotype was seen a few times. V gene TRBV28 combines with J gene TRBJ2-4; the D gene is possibly TRBD2 (5 bases). Trimming removed 5 bases from V and 13 bases from J, with 18 bases in between. The CDR3 length is 13 residues. Per the germline V gene, CDR1 is MDHEN and CDR2 is SYDVKM. CDR3 nucleotide sequence: TGTGCCAGCAGTAGCGGACCGTCCCACGGGCAGTACTTC. This gives the protein CASSSGPSHGQYF.

The gene calls are TRBV27 and TRBJ1-2; maybe TRBD1 (5 bases). V was trimmed by 5 bases and J by 6 bases, leaving 16 bases between them. Germline CDR1 is MNHEY and CDR2 is SMNVEV (reference sequence). This CDR3 has 14 residues. The CDR3 nucleotides are TGTGCCAGCAGTCCTGGGACGGTATACCATGGCTACACCTTC. It translates to CASSPGTVYHGYTF.

The rearrangement uses TRBV6-1 and TRBJ1-3; D ambiguous. There are 15 residues in the CDR3. Germline V gene sequence: CDR1 MNHNS, CDR2 SASEGT. Trimming shortened V by 1 base and J by 0 bases, and 7 bases separated the two germline ends. CDR3 bases: TGTGCCAGCAGTGAAGTGGCGGGCTCTGGAAACACCATATATTTT. This encodes CASSEVAGSGNTIYF.